These T cell receptor beta chains were read from a single sample in a study of T cells in pancreatic ductal adenocarcinoma. Libraries were prepared by immunoSEQ multiplex PCR; TCRdb keeps only in-frame clonotypes and omits some of them. Of roughly 100,000 clones listed, over 90% are singletons. The specimen was PBMCs. These receptor sequences come from a human donor with pancreatic ductal adenocarcinoma. Both conserved end residues are part of each CDR3. Each record gives: clone size, J gene, V gene, D gene, CDR3 DNA, CDR3 protein. A D gene is named only where the DNA matches it firmly. A row's size may be missing; if present it is once, few, many or a size class.

clone_size: NA; j_call: TRBJ1-4; v_call: TRBV30; d_call: NA; cdr3_nt: TGTGCCTGGAGAGTGAGGGCCTTTAATGAAAAACTGTTTTTT; cdr3_aa: CAWRVRAFNEKLFF
clone_size: NA; j_call: TRBJ2-1; v_call: TRBV11-2; d_call: TRBD1; cdr3_nt: TGTGCCAGCAGCCAAGACAGGGGTTGGGGGCAGTTCTTC; cdr3_aa: CASSQDRGWGQFF
clone_size: NA; j_call: TRBJ2-7; v_call: TRBV30; d_call: TRBD1; cdr3_nt: TGTGCCTGGACAGACAGGGGACTGTTGGAGCAGTACTTC; cdr3_aa: CAWTDRGLLEQYF
clone_size: once; j_call: TRBJ2-3; v_call: TRBV28; d_call: TRBD2; cdr3_nt: TGTGCCAGCAGTTCCCTCGGACTAGAGGGAGATACGCAGTATTTT; cdr3_aa: CASSSLGLEGDTQYF
clone_size: NA; j_call: TRBJ1-5; v_call: TRBV6-1; d_call: NA; cdr3_nt: TGTGCCAGCAGTGAAGCGGGGGGAGCGTATCAGCCCCAGCATTTT; cdr3_aa: CASSEAGGAYQPQHF
clone_size: NA; j_call: TRBJ2-7; v_call: TRBV6-1; d_call: NA; cdr3_nt: TGTGCCAGCAGGGTACAGGGAATCTACGAGCAGTACTTC; cdr3_aa: CASRVQGIYEQYF
clone_size: NA; j_call: TRBJ2-7; v_call: TRBV15; d_call: NA; cdr3_nt: TGTGCCACCAGCAGAGATGAAATAACGGTGAGCTCCTACGAGCAGTACTTC; cdr3_aa: CATSRDEITVSSYEQYF
clone_size: NA; j_call: TRBJ2-7; v_call: TRBV28; d_call: TRBD2; cdr3_nt: TGTGCCAGCAGTTTATCCGGACTAGCGGGAGCTGAATCCTACGAGCAGTACTTC; cdr3_aa: CASSLSGLAGAESYEQYF
clone_size: NA; j_call: TRBJ2-5; v_call: TRBV19; d_call: TRBD1; cdr3_nt: TGTGCCAGTAGTTCCGGACAGGGATGGCAGACCCAGTACTTC; cdr3_aa: CASSSGQGWQTQYF
clone_size: once; j_call: TRBJ2-7; v_call: TRBV7-2; d_call: NA; cdr3_nt: TGTGCCAGCAGCTACGAGGGGGGGCCGGCCGAGCAGTACTTC; cdr3_aa: CASSYEGGPAEQYF
clone_size: NA; j_call: TRBJ2-2; v_call: TRBV10-3; d_call: NA; cdr3_nt: TGTGCCATCAAGTCAGCGGATGGTGGCACCGGGGAGCTGTTTTTT; cdr3_aa: CAIKSADGGTGELFF
clone_size: NA; j_call: TRBJ2-7; v_call: TRBV2; d_call: NA; cdr3_nt: TGTGCCAGCCGCCCCCGGGTGGCTGACGAGCAGTACTTC; cdr3_aa: CASRPRVADEQYF
clone_size: NA; j_call: TRBJ2-3; v_call: TRBV10-1; d_call: TRBD2; cdr3_nt: TGCGCCAGCAGTGAGGCGCCGGGACTAGGAACAGATACGCAGTATTTT; cdr3_aa: CASSEAPGLGTDTQYF
clone_size: NA; j_call: TRBJ2-1; v_call: TRBV18; d_call: TRBD1; cdr3_nt: TGTGCCAGCTCGTTAGGACAGGACGATGAGCAGTTCTTC; cdr3_aa: CASSLGQDDEQFF
clone_size: NA; j_call: TRBJ1-2; v_call: TRBV7-8; d_call: TRBD1; cdr3_nt: TGTGCCAGCAGCCCGCGACAGGGGCCCGCCGATAACTATGGCTACACCTTC; cdr3_aa: CASSPRQGPADNYGYTF
clone_size: NA; j_call: TRBJ1-4; v_call: TRBV5-1; d_call: NA; cdr3_nt: TGCGCCAGCAGCTTGGGGTGGACATCGGAAAAACTGTTTTTT; cdr3_aa: CASSLGWTSEKLFF
clone_size: NA; j_call: TRBJ2-5; v_call: TRBV15; d_call: NA; cdr3_nt: TGTGCCACCAGCTGGGGTTTGGAGGGGACAGTAGAGACCCAGTACTTC; cdr3_aa: CATSWGLEGTVETQYF
clone_size: NA; j_call: TRBJ1-2; v_call: TRBV18; d_call: TRBD1; cdr3_nt: TGTGCCAGCTCACCGGGACAGAACTATGGCTACACCTTC; cdr3_aa: CASSPGQNYGYTF
clone_size: NA; j_call: TRBJ2-1; v_call: TRBV6-1; d_call: TRBD2; cdr3_nt: TGTGCCAGCAGTGCATCCACTGTAGCGGGATTCTACAATGAGCAGTTCTTC; cdr3_aa: CASSASTVAGFYNEQFF
clone_size: once; j_call: TRBJ2-3; v_call: TRBV29-1; d_call: NA; cdr3_nt: TGCAGCGTCCGCGGGACTCTCTCAGATACGCAGTATTTT; cdr3_aa: CSVRGTLSDTQYF
clone_size: NA; j_call: TRBJ2-7; v_call: TRBV5-1; d_call: NA; cdr3_nt: TGCGCCAGCAGCTTGATCGGGGTTGGGGGCTTTTACGAGCAGTACTTC; cdr3_aa: CASSLIGVGGFYEQYF
clone_size: NA; j_call: TRBJ2-1; v_call: TRBV10-3; d_call: NA; cdr3_nt: TGTGCCATCAGTGAGGGAGGGCCCTTAACGGGTGAGCAGTTCTTC; cdr3_aa: CAISEGGPLTGEQFF
clone_size: once; j_call: TRBJ2-2; v_call: TRBV4-1; d_call: NA; cdr3_nt: TGCGCCAGCAGCCAAGATCGGGGCGGGGAGCTGTTTTTT; cdr3_aa: CASSQDRGGELFF
clone_size: NA; j_call: TRBJ2-2; v_call: TRBV7-7; d_call: TRBD2; cdr3_nt: TGTGCCAGCAGCACAGGACTAGCGACGAGCACCGGGGAGCTGTTTTTT; cdr3_aa: CASSTGLATSTGELFF